These T cell receptor beta chains were read from a single sample in a study of cytomegalovirus exposure and HLA in healthy donors. Sequenced by immunoSEQ multiplex PCR; TCRdb stores in-frame clones only, minus some. Here the sample spans 150,000 to 160,000 clones, about 86% being singletons. Material: PBMCs. The receptors derive from a human donor in good health. CDR3s include the opening cysteine and the closing phenylalanine or tryptophan. D genes are given only for firm matches. Clone size is stated in some rows and not others, as once, few, many or a class when expanded.

v_call,clone_size,d_call,j_call,cdr3_aa,cdr3_nt
TRBV27,-,-,TRBJ1-1,CASAGRSSGTEAFF,TGTGCCAGCGCCGGGAGGTCAAGCGGGACTGAAGCTTTCTTT
TRBV19,-,-,TRBJ2-1,CASSVKDRRVNEQFF,TGTGCCAGTAGTGTAAAAGACCGGAGGGTAAATGAGCAGTTCTTC
TRBV5-8,-,TRBD2,TRBJ2-3,CASSLRLAGVEDTQYF,TGTGCCAGCAGCTTAAGGCTAGCGGGAGTTGAAGATACGCAGTATTTT
TRBV21-1,-,-,TRBJ2-7,CARATRGGRPGEQYF,TGTGCCAGGGCGACCCGCGGCGGGAGGCCAGGGGAGCAGTACTTC
TRBV19,-,TRBD1,TRBJ1-3,CASNQQGAHSGNTIYF,TGTGCCAGTAACCAACAGGGGGCCCACTCTGGAAACACCATATATTTT
TRBV7-3,-,TRBD1,TRBJ2-1,CASSLRQGASNEQFF,TGTGCCAGCAGCTTAAGACAGGGGGCTTCCAATGAGCAGTTCTTC
TRBV4-3,few,TRBD1,TRBJ1-1,CASSQDGDRNTEAFF,TGCGCCAGCAGCCAAGATGGGGACAGAAACACTGAAGCTTTCTTT
TRBV25-1,-,-,TRBJ1-1,CASRDFVGGRFSEAFF,TGTGCCAGCAGGGACTTTGTGGGGGGGCGCTTCTCTGAAGCTTTCTTT
TRBV10-3,-,-,TRBJ1-6,CASRDSLNSPLHF,TGTGCCAGCCGCGACAGCCTTAATTCACCCCTCCACTTT
TRBV18,-,-,TRBJ1-2,CASSPGTNYGYTF,TGTGCCAGCTCACCCGGGACAAATTATGGCTACACCTTC
TRBV6-5,-,-,TRBJ2-4,CASKEGTKNIQYF,TGTGCCAGCAAGGAGGGGACCAAAAACATTCAGTACTTC
TRBV27,few,-,TRBJ1-5,CASSRGRGGDQPQHF,TGTGCCAGCAGTCGAGGGAGGGGTGGGGATCAGCCCCAGCATTTT
TRBV5-4,few,TRBD2,TRBJ2-7,CASSVGLANYEQYF,TGTGCCAGCAGCGTGGGACTAGCGAACTACGAGCAGTACTTC
TRBV25-1,-,TRBD1,TRBJ1-6,CASSETGTDNSPLHF,TGTGCCAGCAGTGAAACCGGGACAGATAATTCACCCCTCCACTTT
TRBV6-4,many,-,TRBJ2-1,CASRAQGDPYNEQFF,TGTGCCAGCAGAGCACAGGGAGATCCCTACAATGAGCAGTTCTTC
TRBV28,-,TRBD2,TRBJ2-7,CASELAGGPSREQYF,TGTGCCAGCGAACTAGCGGGAGGGCCTTCTAGAGAGCAGTACTTC
TRBV7-9,-,TRBD1,TRBJ2-7,CASSLPKTGTDYYEQYF,TGTGCCAGCAGCTTGCCAAAGACCGGGACAGACTACTACGAGCAGTACTTC
TRBV6-4,once,-,TRBJ2-1,CASSEKLGGWYNEQFF,TGTGCCAGCAGTGAAAAACTCGGGGGATGGTACAATGAGCAGTTCTTC
TRBV7-9,-,-,TRBJ2-7,CASSLQGAAYEQYF,TGTGCCAGCAGTCTACAGGGTGCGGCGTACGAGCAGTACTTC
TRBV7-2,-,TRBD1,TRBJ1-3,CASSRRTGSGNTIYF,TGTGCCAGCAGCAGACGGACAGGGTCTGGAAACACCATATATTTT
TRBV4-3,-,-,TRBJ2-5,CASSQGSLGETQYF,TGCGCCAGCAGCCAAGGTAGCTTGGGAGAGACCCAGTACTTC
TRBV13,-,-,TRBJ2-7,CASSPQNSDEQYF,TGTGCCAGCAGTCCCCAAAATTCGGACGAGCAGTACTTC
TRBV11-2,-,TRBD2,TRBJ2-2,CASSLVGGASGELFF,TGTGCCAGCAGCTTAGTCGGGGGGGCCTCCGGGGAGCTGTTTTTT
TRBV2,-,-,TRBJ2-1,CASSGDTYNEQFF,TGTGCCAGCAGCGGCGACACATACAATGAGCAGTTCTTC
TRBV27,-,TRBD1,TRBJ1-5,CASGRQGTNQPQHF,TGTGCCAGCGGTAGACAGGGGACCAATCAGCCCCAGCATTTT
TRBV2,-,TRBD1,TRBJ1-3,CASSEMGQRRSGNTIYF,TGTGCCAGCAGTGAAATGGGACAGAGACGCTCTGGAAACACCATATATTTT
TRBV27,-,TRBD2,TRBJ2-5,CASRESGRGETQYF,TGTGCCAGCAGAGAGAGCGGGAGAGGAGAGACCCAGTACTTC
TRBV5-1,-,-,TRBJ2-5,CASSLGGGKGETQYF,TGCGCCAGCAGCTTAGGCGGGGGCAAAGGGGAGACCCAGTACTTC
TRBV11-1,-,TRBD1,TRBJ1-1,CASSYTTGKRTEAFF,TGTGCCAGCAGCTATACGACAGGGAAACGGACTGAAGCTTTCTTT
TRBV7-3,-,TRBD1,TRBJ1-2,CASSLKAGGAGGYTF,TGTGCCAGCAGCTTAAAGGCAGGGGGCGCTGGTGGCTACACCTTC
TRBV9,-,TRBD2,TRBJ2-1,CASSVGAGASNEQFF,TGTGCCAGCAGCGTAGGAGCGGGAGCTTCTAATGAGCAGTTCTTC
TRBV7-9,-,-,TRBJ1-2,CASSPADSYGYTF,TGTGCCAGCAGCCCGGCCGACAGTTATGGCTACACCTTC
TRBV2,-,-,TRBJ1-1,CASQTAMNTEAFF,TGTGCCAGCCAGACAGCAATGAACACTGAAGCTTTCTTT
TRBV15,-,-,TRBJ2-5,CATSWGRLGQETQYF,TGTGCCACCAGCTGGGGGCGGTTGGGTCAAGAGACCCAGTACTTC
TRBV27,-,TRBD2,TRBJ2-7,CASRERAGVYSYEQYF,TGTGCCAGCAGGGAGAGGGCGGGGGTCTACTCCTACGAGCAGTACTTC
TRBV27,-,TRBD2,TRBJ2-7,CASSSGTTYEQYF,TGTGCCAGCAGTAGCGGGACTACCTACGAGCAGTACTTC
TRBV5-4,-,TRBD2,TRBJ2-3,CASSPDLAGGTDTQYF,TGTGCCAGCAGCCCCGATTTAGCGGGAGGGACAGATACGCAGTATTTT
TRBV7-9,once,-,TRBJ2-5,CASSFYLTGHETQYF,TGTGCCAGCAGCTTCTATTTGACAGGTCATGAGACCCAGTACTTC
TRBV20-1,-,-,TRBJ1-5,CSARDNGPQHF,TGCAGTGCTCGGGACAATGGGCCCCAGCATTTT
TRBV5-4,-,-,TRBJ2-1,CATKKGSGAYNEQFF,TGTGCCACGAAAAAGGGCAGCGGAGCATACAATGAGCAGTTCTTC
TRBV7-9,-,TRBD2,TRBJ2-2,CASSPGGVSNTGELFF,TGTGCCAGCAGTCCGGGGGGGGTTTCGAACACCGGGGAGCTGTTTTTT
TRBV27,-,-,TRBJ2-3,CASSPGTDTQYF,TGTGCCAGCAGCCCAGGGACAGATACGCAGTATTTT
TRBV2,-,TRBD1,TRBJ1-2,CASSEALGTEYGYTF,TGTGCCAGCAGTGAAGCGCTTGGGACAGAGTATGGCTACACCTTC
TRBV19,-,-,TRBJ2-7,CASSFRGEGVYEQYF,TGTGCCAGTAGTTTCCGGGGGGAGGGGGTCTACGAGCAGTACTTC
TRBV27,few,-,TRBJ1-2,CASSNRDSYGYTF,TGTGCCAGCAGCAACCGGGACTCCTATGGCTACACCTTC